The source of this T cell receptor beta chain is a study of blood T cell repertoires in COVID-19. Study in general: PBMCs, B-cell-depleted T cells, or T cells were the source of the cDNA or gDNA that made up the material.

Germline assignment: CDR1 MNHEY and CDR2 SMNVEV (reference sequence). This CDR3 spans 16 amino acids. V was trimmed by 0 bases and J by 0 bases, leaving 9 bases between them. Using immunoSEQ multiplex PCR, the repertoire was profiled, and TCRdb retains in-frame clones only, with some absent. The sample has 250,000 to 350,000 clones, 80% to 90% seen once. Sequencing was carried out using PBMCs or T cells enriched from blood (not recorded which). This TCR came from a woman aged 25 to 39 who had recovered from COVID-19. The chain recombines TRBV27 with TRBJ2-1; D is possibly TRBD1 (5 bases). CDR3 in DNA: TGTGCCAGCAGTTTATCAGGGGCTAGCTCCTACAATGAGCAGTTCTTC. Encoded protein: CASSLSGASSYNEQFF.